The rows below give T cell receptor beta chains drawn from one sample of a study of control samples from healthy donors and cancer patients. The table came from immunoSEQ multiplex PCR; TCRdb's copy has only in-frame clones and leaves some out. The sample lists about 130,000 clones; about 90% were seen once. The material sequenced was blood. The receptors come from a young man in good health. The CDR3 runs from the conserved cysteine through the conserved F or W. The order of the fields is V gene, D gene, J gene, CDR3 length, CDR3 protein, CDR3 DNA. The D gene is left open where the match is weak.

TRBV6-5	TRBD1	TRBJ1-1	13	CASIGQANTEAFF	TGTGCCAGCATCGGACAGGCGAACACTGAAGCTTTCTTT
TRBV6-6	TRBD1	TRBJ1-6	14	CASSRQGDNSPLHF	TGTGCCAGCAGTAGACAGGGGGATAATTCACCCCTCCACTTT
TRBV29-1	NA	TRBJ2-2	16	CSVVGGRVPGTGELFF	TGCAGCGTTGTTGGGGGACGGGTTCCGGGGACCGGGGAGCTGTTTTTT
TRBV5-6	NA	TRBJ1-5	17	CASSLAAGPIGNQPQHF	TGTGCCAGCAGCTTGGCGGCGGGTCCCATCGGGAATCAGCCCCAGCATTTT
TRBV19	TRBD1	TRBJ1-5	16	CASKVSPGQGDQPQHF	TGTGCCAGTAAGGTAAGCCCTGGACAGGGGGATCAGCCCCAGCATTTT
TRBV2	NA	TRBJ1-2	13	CASSVRENYGYTF	TGTGCCAGCAGCGTGCGAGAGAACTATGGCTACACCTTC
TRBV7-9	TRBD2	TRBJ2-1	17	CASSLAGTRAPYNEQFF	TGTGCCAGCAGCTTAGCCGGGACTAGAGCCCCCTACAATGAGCAGTTCTTC
TRBV18	TRBD1	TRBJ2-6	17	CASSGDRVQSGANVLTF	TGTGCCAGCTCAGGGGACAGGGTTCAATCTGGGGCCAACGTCCTGACTTTC
TRBV4-1	NA	TRBJ1-1	14	CASSQEREGPEAFF	TGCGCCAGCAGCCAAGAGAGGGAGGGGCCTGAAGCTTTCTTT
TRBV7-9	NA	TRBJ1-1	14	CASSTQGGNTEAFF	TGTGCCAGCAGCACACAGGGAGGGAACACTGAAGCTTTCTTT
TRBV18	NA	TRBJ2-6	16	CASSLGSSFGANVLTF	TGTGCCAGCTCACTAGGTAGTAGCTTTGGGGCCAACGTCCTGACTTTC
TRBV5-1	NA	TRBJ2-3	13	CASSFLSTDTQYF	TGCGCCAGCAGCTTTCTGAGCACAGATACGCAGTATTTT
TRBV5-4	TRBD1	TRBJ1-2	14	CASSFDRGDYGYTF	TGTGCCAGCAGCTTTGACAGGGGGGATTATGGCTACACCTTC
TRBV11-2	NA	TRBJ2-5	13	CASSPAKGETQYF	TGTGCCAGCAGCCCCGCTAAGGGAGAGACCCAGTACTTC
TRBV23-1	TRBD1	TRBJ2-7	15	CASSPGQGRNYEQYF	TGCGCCAGCAGCCCGGGACAGGGAAGAAATTACGAGCAGTACTTC
TRBV3-1/TRBV3-2	NA	TRBJ2-1	15	CASSQEGLATAEQFF	TGTGCCAGCAGCCAAGAAGGGCTAGCTACCGCTGAGCAGTTCTTC
TRBV27	NA	TRBJ2-4	14	CASSRGPAKNIQYF	TGTGCCAGCAGTCGCGGCCCAGCCAAAAACATTCAGTACTTC